A selection of T cell receptor beta chains follows, all from one sample in a study of blood T cell repertoires in COVID-19. The method was immunoSEQ multiplex PCR; TCRdb's version includes in-frame clones alone and lacks a portion of them. The sample carries over 250,000 clones, about 88% recorded once. Sequences were obtained from PBMCs or T cells enriched from blood (not recorded which). These receptors originate from a man between 60 and 70 years old who had recovered from COVID-19. Each CDR3 is given with its conserved first and last residue. Fields, in order: D gene, J gene, clone size, V gene, CDR3 DNA, CDR3 protein. A D gene is named only where the DNA matches it firmly. Clone size is not always given. Where it is, it says once, few, many or a class for expanded clones.

d_gene: NA
j_gene: TRBJ1-1
abundance: once
v_gene: TRBV23-1
CDR3nt: TGCGCCAGCAGTCAATCCTACCTTAGTGTGAACACTGAAGCTTTCTTT
CDR3aa: CASSQSYLSVNTEAFF

d_gene: NA
j_gene: TRBJ1-3
abundance: NA
v_gene: TRBV20-1
CDR3nt: TGCAGTGCTAGTAAGGGCAAGGGGAGAAACACCATATATTTT
CDR3aa: CSASKGKGRNTIYF

d_gene: TRBD1
j_gene: TRBJ1-2
abundance: few
v_gene: TRBV13
CDR3nt: TGTGCCAGCAGCTTCGGGACAGGGGGAGGCTACACCTTC
CDR3aa: CASSFGTGGGYTF

d_gene: NA
j_gene: TRBJ2-7
abundance: NA
v_gene: TRBV27
CDR3nt: TGTGCCAGCAGGGGGGACACGGCCTACGAGCAGTACTTC
CDR3aa: CASRGDTAYEQYF

d_gene: TRBD1
j_gene: TRBJ1-2
abundance: NA
v_gene: TRBV15
CDR3nt: TGTGCCACCAGCAAACAGGGGACAGGGAATGGCTACACCTTC
CDR3aa: CATSKQGTGNGYTF

d_gene: NA
j_gene: TRBJ2-1
abundance: few
v_gene: TRBV5-5
CDR3nt: TGTGCCAGCAGCGGGTCGGCTTACGGGTACAATGAGCAGTTCTTC
CDR3aa: CASSGSAYGYNEQFF

d_gene: NA
j_gene: TRBJ2-1
abundance: NA
v_gene: TRBV7-3
CDR3nt: TGTGCCAGCAGCCCTACCTTGCCCGGCTACAATGAGCAGTTCTTC
CDR3aa: CASSPTLPGYNEQFF

d_gene: TRBD2
j_gene: TRBJ2-7
abundance: NA
v_gene: TRBV11-2
CDR3nt: TGTGCCAGCAGGCTAAGTAGCGGGACCCCCTACGAGCAGTACTTC
CDR3aa: CASRLSSGTPYEQYF

d_gene: NA
j_gene: TRBJ1-2
abundance: NA
v_gene: TRBV9
CDR3nt: TGTGCCAGCAGCGGTACAGGGAATAACTATGGCTACACCTTC
CDR3aa: CASSGTGNNYGYTF

d_gene: TRBD1
j_gene: TRBJ1-1
abundance: NA
v_gene: TRBV27
CDR3nt: TGTGCCAGCAGGCTTACGGGACAGCCAAAAGCTTTCTTT
CDR3aa: CASRLTGQPKAFF

d_gene: NA
j_gene: TRBJ1-5
abundance: NA
v_gene: TRBV6-5
CDR3nt: TGTGCCAGCAGACCCGACTATAGCAATCAGCCCCAGCATTTT
CDR3aa: CASRPDYSNQPQHF

d_gene: NA
j_gene: TRBJ2-3
abundance: NA
v_gene: TRBV5-4
CDR3nt: TGTGCCAGCAGCTTGAATCAGTACACAGATACGCAGTATTTT
CDR3aa: CASSLNQYTDTQYF

d_gene: TRBD2
j_gene: TRBJ2-2
abundance: NA
v_gene: TRBV19
CDR3nt: TGTGCCAGTAGTATTATGGGACTAGTGCGACACACCGGGGAGCTGTTTTTT
CDR3aa: CASSIMGLVRHTGELFF

d_gene: NA
j_gene: TRBJ1-1
abundance: NA
v_gene: TRBV6-1
CDR3nt: TGTGCCAGCAGTGAATGGACCAGACAGTACACTGAAGCTTTCTTT
CDR3aa: CASSEWTRQYTEAFF

d_gene: NA
j_gene: TRBJ2-7
abundance: NA
v_gene: TRBV6-1
CDR3nt: TGTGCCAGCAGTGAAGAGCCAGGGCCCTACGAGCAGTACTTC
CDR3aa: CASSEEPGPYEQYF

d_gene: NA
j_gene: TRBJ1-5
abundance: NA
v_gene: TRBV25-1
CDR3nt: TGTGCCAGCAGTGATTGGTCGGGGACAATGAATCAGCCCCAGCATTTT
CDR3aa: CASSDWSGTMNQPQHF

d_gene: TRBD2
j_gene: TRBJ2-1
abundance: NA
v_gene: TRBV5-1
CDR3nt: TGCGCCAGCAGCTCAACTAGCGGGAGCAATGAGCAGTTCTTC
CDR3aa: CASSSTSGSNEQFF

d_gene: TRBD1
j_gene: TRBJ2-7
abundance: NA
v_gene: TRBV11-2
CDR3nt: TGTGCCAGCAGCCCGAGAACGGGACAGGGTTCCTACGAGCAGTACTTC
CDR3aa: CASSPRTGQGSYEQYF

d_gene: NA
j_gene: TRBJ2-7
abundance: NA
v_gene: TRBV5-4
CDR3nt: TGTGCCAGCAGCGCCGACAGGAGCTACGAGCAGTACTTC
CDR3aa: CASSADRSYEQYF

d_gene: NA
j_gene: TRBJ2-5
abundance: NA
v_gene: TRBV3-1/TRBV3-2
CDR3nt: TGTGCCAGCAGCCAAGGGTGGGGACGCGGGGTGACCCAGTACTTC
CDR3aa: CASSQGWGRGVTQYF

d_gene: NA
j_gene: TRBJ2-7
abundance: NA
v_gene: TRBV9
CDR3nt: TGTGCCAGCAGCGTAGATGTAAGCGGTACAAGCTCCTACGAGCAGTACTTC
CDR3aa: CASSVDVSGTSSYEQYF

d_gene: TRBD1
j_gene: TRBJ1-1
abundance: NA
v_gene: TRBV2
CDR3nt: TGTGCCAGCAGGCTAACAGGGGGCACTGAAGCTTTCTTT
CDR3aa: CASRLTGGTEAFF

d_gene: TRBD2
j_gene: TRBJ2-3
abundance: NA
v_gene: TRBV11-2
CDR3nt: TGTGCCAGCAGCCCGGCTCCGGGACTAGTGGAATCGGGTACGCAGTATTTT
CDR3aa: CASSPAPGLVESGTQYF

d_gene: TRBD2
j_gene: TRBJ2-7
abundance: NA
v_gene: TRBV4-1
CDR3nt: TGCGCCAGCAGCCTGGGGACTAGCGGGATCTACGAGCAGTACTTC
CDR3aa: CASSLGTSGIYEQYF

d_gene: TRBD1
j_gene: TRBJ2-7
abundance: NA
v_gene: TRBV7-9
CDR3nt: TGTGCCAGCAGCCCTACCGGGACAGAGGCCTACGAGCAGTACTTC
CDR3aa: CASSPTGTEAYEQYF

d_gene: TRBD1
j_gene: TRBJ1-6
abundance: NA
v_gene: TRBV7-3
CDR3nt: TGTGCCAGCAGCTTCGGACAGGCAAGCTCACCCCTCCACTTT
CDR3aa: CASSFGQASSPLHF

d_gene: NA
j_gene: TRBJ1-5
abundance: NA
v_gene: TRBV4-3
CDR3nt: TGCGCCAGCAGCCAAGATTGGGCAGGGACTAATCAGCCCCAGCATTTT
CDR3aa: CASSQDWAGTNQPQHF

d_gene: NA
j_gene: TRBJ2-1
abundance: NA
v_gene: TRBV19
CDR3nt: TGTGCCAGTAAGAGGCCAGGCGGGGATTACAATGAGCAGTTCTTC
CDR3aa: CASKRPGGDYNEQFF

d_gene: NA
j_gene: TRBJ2-2
abundance: NA
v_gene: TRBV2
CDR3nt: TGTGCCAGCAGTCAGGGGTGGACCGGGGAGCTGTTTTTT
CDR3aa: CASSQGWTGELFF

d_gene: NA
j_gene: TRBJ2-7
abundance: NA
v_gene: TRBV19
CDR3nt: TGTGCCAGTAGTGAAGGACTCCCCTACGAGCAGTACTTC
CDR3aa: CASSEGLPYEQYF

d_gene: TRBD2
j_gene: TRBJ2-3
abundance: NA
v_gene: TRBV5-1
CDR3nt: TGCGCCAGCAGCTTGACAGGACTAGCGGGGGGTAACACAGATACGCAGTATTTT
CDR3aa: CASSLTGLAGGNTDTQYF

d_gene: NA
j_gene: TRBJ1-1
abundance: NA
v_gene: TRBV19
CDR3nt: TGTGCCAGTAGTGCTTCGGACACTGAAGCTTTCTTT
CDR3aa: CASSASDTEAFF